Presented here are 11 T cell receptor beta chains from one specimen sequenced in a study of spatial heterogeneity in lung cancer. TCRdb reanalysed the 5' RACE reads using MiXCR and keeps one entry per CDR3 protein. Of about 6,100 distinct CDR3 sequences listed, around 8% were seen once; the top ten hold around a sixth. Specified time point: sample taken at primary tumor resection. Sequencing was performed on normal lung tissue next to the tumor, taken at surgery. These receptors were taken from a female donor with early-stage non-small cell lung cancer.

This clonotype is classed as medium-sized. The chain joins TRBV7-9 to TRBJ1-2; no firm D call. The V end lost 3 bases, the J end lost 0 bases, and 8 bases lay between the germline ends. CDR1 SEHNR and CDR2 FQNEAQ come from the germline V gene (reference sequence). The length of the CDR3 is 14 residues. In nucleotides, the CDR3 is TGTGCCAGCAGCTTGGAGGGAACTAACTATGGCTACACCTTC. It is translated as CASSLEGTNYGYTF.

The table lists this clonotype with many counts. The rearrangement joins TRBV7-7 to TRBJ2-1; D may match TRBD1 or TRBD2 (5 bases each). The CDR3 sequence is 13 residues long. Germline lookup yields CDR1 SSHAT and CDR2 FNYEAQ (reference sequence). Trimming removed 5 bases from V and 7 bases from J, with 12 bases in between. CDR3 in DNA: TGTGCCAGCAGCCAGGGACCGAGGAATGAGCAGTTCTTC. This gives the protein CASSQGPRNEQFF.

The CDR3 sequence: CASRPGGGSYNEQFF. The CDR3 DNA reads TGTGCCAGCAGGCCTGGAGGGGGCTCCTACAATGAGCAGTTCTTC. This chain joins TRBV12-3 or TRBV12-4 and TRBJ2-1; possibly TRBD1 or TRBD2 for D (6 bases each). CDR3 length: 15 amino acids. V was clipped by 6 bases and J by 0 bases, with 12 bases between them.

The chain couples TRBV4-3 to TRBJ1-4; D not certain. The CDR3 extends over 14 amino acids. V was shortened by 0 bases and J by 7 bases, with 9 bases between the two germline ends. CDR1 and CDR2 from the germline V gene are LGHNA and YSLEER. For the CDR3, the DNA is TGCGCCAGCAGCCAAGATGCGATAGGTGAAAAACTGTTTTTT. Protein product: CASSQDAIGEKLFF.

By share, this clonotype counts as medium-sized (0.01 to 0.1%). The genes are TRBV23-1 and TRBJ2-1; no definite D call. TRBV23-1 is placed among ORFs of uncertain function. The CDR3 sequence is 13 residues long. V was pared by 0 bases and J by 7 bases, with 7 bases between. The CDR3 DNA sequence: TGCGCCAGCAGTCAATCCGTAGAGAATGAGCAGTTCTTC. Residues: CASSQSVENEQFF.

This clonotype appeared many times. The genes are TRBV20-1 and TRBJ2-3; D gene unclear. V dropped 3 bases and J dropped 4 bases, with 8 bases sitting between them. The CDR3 totals 12 residues. Per germline, CDR1 DFQATT and CDR2 SNEGSKA (reference sequence). CDR3 loop: CSASPQSDTQYF. CDR3 in DNA: TGCAGTGCTAGCCCCCAGTCAGATACGCAGTATTTT.

This clonotype was seen a few times. This chain uses TRBV4-3 with TRBJ2-2; tentatively, D is TRBD2 (6 bases). Germline V lookup: CDR1 LGHNA, CDR2 YSLEER. This CDR3 has 15 residues. Trimming stripped 1 base from V and 4 bases from J, with 10 bases between. The CDR3 DNA sequence: TGCGCCAGCAGCCAAGCTAGCGTTCGCACCGGGGAGCTGTTTTTT. Translating gives CASSQASVRTGELFF.

This clonotype has ten or more counts. The rearrangement uses TRBV12-3 or TRBV12-4 and TRBJ1-5, with D perhaps TRBD1 (5 bases). V lost 5 bases, J lost 3 bases, and 11 bases lay in between. This CDR3 has 14 residues. This CDR3 reads CASSPDGHNQPQHF. CDR3 coding DNA: TGTGCCAGCAGTCCTGACGGACACAATCAGCCCCAGCATTTT.

The chain has TRBV6-5 and TRBJ2-1; 9 positions match TRBD2. Germline V CDR1 and CDR2: MNHEY, SVGAGI. The CDR3 is 15 amino acids. With V trimmed by 2 bases and J by 8 bases, 7 bases remained unmatched. CDR3 coding DNA: TGTGCCAGCAGTTACGGGCGGGGGGGCTTCGATGAGCAGTTCTTC. This translates into CASSYGRGGFDEQFF.

The J gene is TRBJ1-1, the V gene TRBV2; D is unresolved. Germline CDR1 SNHLY, CDR2 FYNNEI. CDR3 size: 11 residues. V was cut by 7 bases and J by 3 bases, with 6 bases left in between. The CDR3 sequence: CASMRDTEAFF. The CDR3 region has the DNA TGTGCCAGCATGAGAGACACTGAAGCTTTCTTT.

This clonotype was picked up many times. The genes are TRBV5-1 and TRBJ1-2; 7 nucleotides line up with TRBD1. Per the germline V gene, CDR1 is SGHRS and CDR2 is YFSETQ. V was clipped by 5 bases and J by 5 bases; unmatched bases: 6. The CDR3 has 13 amino acids. CDR3 sequence reads: CASSNDRVYGYTF. The DNA for the CDR3 is TGCGCCAGCAGTAATGACAGGGTATATGGCTACACCTTC.